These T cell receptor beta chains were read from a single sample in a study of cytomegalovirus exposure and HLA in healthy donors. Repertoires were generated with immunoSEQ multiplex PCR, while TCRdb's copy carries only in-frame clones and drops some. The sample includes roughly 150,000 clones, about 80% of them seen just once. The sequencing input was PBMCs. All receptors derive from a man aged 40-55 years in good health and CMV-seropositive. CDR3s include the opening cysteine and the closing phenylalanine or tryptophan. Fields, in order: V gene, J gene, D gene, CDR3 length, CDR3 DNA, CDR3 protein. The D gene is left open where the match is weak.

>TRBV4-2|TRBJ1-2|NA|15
TGTGCCAGCAGCCAAGAAACCAACGGGGTCGACGGCTACACCTTC
CASSQETNGVDGYTF
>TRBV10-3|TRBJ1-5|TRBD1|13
TGTGCCATCGGGCAGACAGGGAATCAGCCCCAGCATTTT
CAIGQTGNQPQHF
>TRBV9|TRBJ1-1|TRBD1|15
TGTGCCAGCAGCTTCCTCACAGGGGGGAACACTGAAGCTTTCTTT
CASSFLTGGNTEAFF
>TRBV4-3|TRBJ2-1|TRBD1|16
TGCGCCAGCAGCCAAGAAGCAGGGGGCCCCTACAATGAGCAGTTCTTC
CASSQEAGGPYNEQFF
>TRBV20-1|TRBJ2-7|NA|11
TGCAGTGCTCACAGCGGCTACGAGCAGTACTTC
CSAHSGYEQYF
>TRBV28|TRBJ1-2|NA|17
TGTGCCAGCAGTTTATTTTCCCCTCAACTTCACCCTGATGGCTACACCTTC
CASSLFSPQLHPDGYTF
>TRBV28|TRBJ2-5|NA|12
TGTGCCAGCAGTCCTCTTGAAGCGACCCAGTACTTC
CASSPLEATQYF
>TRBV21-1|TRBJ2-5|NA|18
TGTGCCAGCATCCGATGGAAAACGGACAGCCGAAGACAAGGGACCCAGTACTTC
CASIRWKTDSRRQGTQYF
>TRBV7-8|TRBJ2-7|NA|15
TGTGCCAGCAGCTTTTCGGTACAGGGTATCTACGAGCAGTACTTC
CASSFSVQGIYEQYF
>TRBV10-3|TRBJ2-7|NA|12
TGTGCCATCGGGACTTCAAACTACGAGCAGTACTTC
CAIGTSNYEQYF
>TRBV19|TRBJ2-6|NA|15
TGTGCCAGTAGTAAAGACCTTTCTGGGGCCAACGTCCTGACTTTC
CASSKDLSGANVLTF
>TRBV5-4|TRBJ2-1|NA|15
TGTGCCAGCAGCTTGGAGCGGACTTCCAGCGTAGGGCAGTTCTTC
CASSLERTSSVGQFF
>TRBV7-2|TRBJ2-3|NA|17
TGTGCCAGCAGCCCTCTAGGAGTAGCGGCCTTCACAGATACGCAGTATTTT
CASSPLGVAAFTDTQYF
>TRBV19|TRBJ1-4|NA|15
TGTGCCAGTAGTCAGGCCTCCGCAACTAATGAAAAACTGTTTTTT
CASSQASATNEKLFF
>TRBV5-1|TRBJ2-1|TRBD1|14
TGCGCCAACCCACGGGACAGGGCATACAATGAGCAGTTCTTC
CANPRDRAYNEQFF
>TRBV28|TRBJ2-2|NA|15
TGTGCCAGTAGAAGATTCACAGGGGAGGCCGGGGAGCTGTTTTTT
CASRRFTGEAGELFF
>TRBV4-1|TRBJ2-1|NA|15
TGCGCCAGCAGCCCCCGCGGAGGGTTCAGCAATGAGCAGTTCTTC
CASSPRGGFSNEQFF
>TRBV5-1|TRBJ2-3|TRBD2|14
TGCGCCAGCAGCGATACTAGCGGCACAGATACGCAGTATTTT
CASSDTSGTDTQYF
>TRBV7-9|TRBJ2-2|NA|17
TGTGCCAGCAGCCCCAGTATCAGTAGCGCGAACACCGGGGAGCTGTTTTTT
CASSPSISSANTGELFF
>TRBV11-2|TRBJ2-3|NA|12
TGTGCCAGCAGCTCCATTACAGATACGCAGTATTTT
CASSSITDTQYF
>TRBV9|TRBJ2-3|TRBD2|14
TGTGCCAGCAAGACTAGCGGAGACACAGATACGCAGTATTTT
CASKTSGDTDTQYF
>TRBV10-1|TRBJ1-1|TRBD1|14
TGCGCCAGCAGCAGGGGACAGCAGAACACTGAAGCTTTCTTT
CASSRGQQNTEAFF